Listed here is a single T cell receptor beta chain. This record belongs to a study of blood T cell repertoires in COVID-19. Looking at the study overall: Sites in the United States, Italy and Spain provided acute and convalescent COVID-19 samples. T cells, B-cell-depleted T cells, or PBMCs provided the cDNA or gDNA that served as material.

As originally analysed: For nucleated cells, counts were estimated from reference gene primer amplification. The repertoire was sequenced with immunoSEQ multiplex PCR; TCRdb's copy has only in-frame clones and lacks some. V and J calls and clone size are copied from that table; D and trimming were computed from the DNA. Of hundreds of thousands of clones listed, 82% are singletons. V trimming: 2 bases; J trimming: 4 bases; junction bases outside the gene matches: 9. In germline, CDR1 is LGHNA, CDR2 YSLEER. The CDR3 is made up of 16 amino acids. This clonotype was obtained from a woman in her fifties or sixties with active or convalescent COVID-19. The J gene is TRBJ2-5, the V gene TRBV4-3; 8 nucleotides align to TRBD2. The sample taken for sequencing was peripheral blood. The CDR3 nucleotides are TGCGCCAGCAGCCAAAACTACGGGGGGGCAGGAGAGACCCAGTACTTC. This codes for CASSQNYGGAGETQYF.